This T cell receptor beta chain was captured by sequencing in a study of blood T cell repertoires in COVID-19. Study context: Samples of COVID-19 (acute and convalescent) were obtained from the United States, Italy and Spain. Sources were T cells, B-cell-depleted T cells, or PBMCs; the material itself was cDNA or gDNA.

V lost 2 bases to trimming and J lost 2 bases, with 10 bases between them. The CDR3 has 14 amino acids. CDR1 MGHRA and CDR2 YSYEKL come from the germline V gene. How the authors handled the data: For nucleated cells, counts were estimated from reference gene primer amplification. Method: immunoSEQ multiplex PCR; TCRdb's copy keeps in-frame clones and lacks some. V, J and clone size are taken as reported in that table, and D and trimming were inferred from the DNA itself. This table holds about 73,000 clones, around four fifths found once. This chain uses TRBV4-1 with TRBJ2-7; D might be TRBD2 (5 bases). The clonotype was recovered from a woman aged 55-69 years with acute or convalescent COVID-19. The specimen was peripheral blood. CDR3 protein: CASSQLRGPYEQYF. The DNA of the CDR3 is TGCGCCAGCAGCCAACTACGGGGTCCCTACGAGCAGTACTTC.